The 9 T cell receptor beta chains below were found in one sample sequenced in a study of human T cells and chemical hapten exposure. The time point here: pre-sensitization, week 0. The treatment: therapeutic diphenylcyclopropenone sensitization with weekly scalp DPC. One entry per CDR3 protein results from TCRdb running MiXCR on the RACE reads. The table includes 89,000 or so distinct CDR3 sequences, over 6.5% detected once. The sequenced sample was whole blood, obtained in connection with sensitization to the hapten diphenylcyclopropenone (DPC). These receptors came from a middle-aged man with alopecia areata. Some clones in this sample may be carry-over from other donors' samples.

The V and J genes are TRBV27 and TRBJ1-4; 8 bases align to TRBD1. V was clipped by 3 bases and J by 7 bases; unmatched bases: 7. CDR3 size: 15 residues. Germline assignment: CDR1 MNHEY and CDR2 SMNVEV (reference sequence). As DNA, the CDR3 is TGTGCCAGCAGTTTGTCGACAGGGGCCGGTGAAAAACTGTTTTTT. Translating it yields CASSLSTGAGEKLFF.

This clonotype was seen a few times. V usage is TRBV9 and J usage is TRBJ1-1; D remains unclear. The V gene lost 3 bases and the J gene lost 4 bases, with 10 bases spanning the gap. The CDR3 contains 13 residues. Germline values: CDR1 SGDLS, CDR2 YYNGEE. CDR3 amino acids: CASSGNLGTEAFF. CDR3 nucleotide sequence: TGTGCCAGCAGCGGTAACCTGGGCACTGAAGCTTTCTTT.

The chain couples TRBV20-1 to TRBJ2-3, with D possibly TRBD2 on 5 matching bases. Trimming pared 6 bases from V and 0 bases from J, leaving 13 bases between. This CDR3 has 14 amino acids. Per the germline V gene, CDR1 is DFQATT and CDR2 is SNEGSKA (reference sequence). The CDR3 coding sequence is TGCAGTGCCCGCGAAGCGGCTAGCACAGATACGCAGTATTTT. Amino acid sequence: CSAREAASTDTQYF.

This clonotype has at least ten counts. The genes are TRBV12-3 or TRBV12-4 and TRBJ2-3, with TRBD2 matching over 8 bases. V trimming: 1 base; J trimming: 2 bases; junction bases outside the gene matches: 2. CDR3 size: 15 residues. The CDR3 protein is CASSLGTSHTDTQYF. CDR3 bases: TGTGCCAGCAGTTTAGGGACTAGCCACACAGATACGCAGTATTTT.

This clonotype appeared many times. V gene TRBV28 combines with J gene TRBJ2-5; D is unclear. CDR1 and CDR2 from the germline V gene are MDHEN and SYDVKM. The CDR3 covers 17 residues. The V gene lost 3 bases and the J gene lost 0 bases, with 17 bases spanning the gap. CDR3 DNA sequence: TGTGCCAGCAGTTTTCTACTTACTAAGGGTTACCAAGAGACCCAGTACTTC. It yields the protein CASSFLLTKGYQETQYF.

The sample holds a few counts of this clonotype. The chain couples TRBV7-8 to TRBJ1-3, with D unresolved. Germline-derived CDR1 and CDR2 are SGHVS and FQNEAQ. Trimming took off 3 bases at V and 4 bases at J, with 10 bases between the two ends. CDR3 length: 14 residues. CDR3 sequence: CASSLGGIGNTIYF. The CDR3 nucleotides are TGTGCCAGCAGCTTGGGAGGGATCGGAAACACCATATATTTT.

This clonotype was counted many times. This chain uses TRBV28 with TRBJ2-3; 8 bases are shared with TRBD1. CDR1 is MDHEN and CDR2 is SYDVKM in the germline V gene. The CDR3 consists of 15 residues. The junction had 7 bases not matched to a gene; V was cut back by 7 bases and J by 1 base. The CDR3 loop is CASTPTGVGTDTQYF. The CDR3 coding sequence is TGTGCCAGCACGCCGACAGGGGTAGGCACAGATACGCAGTATTTT. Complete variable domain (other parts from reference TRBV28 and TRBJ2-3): DVKVTQSSRYLVKRTGEKVFLECVQDMDHENMFWYRQDPGLGLRLIYFSYDVKMKEKGDIPEGYSVSREKKERFSLILESASTNQTSMYLCASTPTGVGTDTQYFGPGTRLTVL.

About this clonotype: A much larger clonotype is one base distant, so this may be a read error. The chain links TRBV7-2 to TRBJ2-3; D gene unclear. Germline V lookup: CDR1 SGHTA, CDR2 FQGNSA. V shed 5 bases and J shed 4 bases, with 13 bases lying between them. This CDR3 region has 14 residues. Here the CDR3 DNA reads TGTGCCAGCAGCCGCTTCGGCAAGGCAGATACGCAGTATTTT. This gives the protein CASSRFGKADTQYF.

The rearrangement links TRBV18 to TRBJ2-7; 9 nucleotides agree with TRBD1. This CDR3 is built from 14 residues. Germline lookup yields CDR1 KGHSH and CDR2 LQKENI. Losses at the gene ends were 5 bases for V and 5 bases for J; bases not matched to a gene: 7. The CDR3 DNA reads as TGTGCCAGCTCAGCCTTGACAGGGGGAAACGAGCAGTACTTC. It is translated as CASSALTGGNEQYF.